The clone carrying this T cell receptor beta chain was observed at least ten times. The antigen remains unidentified. V lost 2 bases and J lost 8; bases outside the gene matches: 9. This CDR3 has 15 amino acids. The germline CDR1 and CDR2 sequences are MNHEY and SMNVEV (reference sequence). The data were obtained in a study of T cells in Graves' hyperthyroidism and ophthalmopathy. Study-wide results and limits: Most clonotypes that expanded in the thyroid above 0.001 also showed up in blood. From stable hyperthyroidism, ophthalmopathy was separated by a 13 V-J model.

TCR beta CDR3 regions were amplified from RNA. With the HTBI primer set, the TCR CDR3 went through a first round of RT-PCR. One entry per CDR3 protein, called by TCRdb with MiXCR from the multiplex PCR reads. The sample has roughly 660,000 distinct CDR3 sequences; roughly 17% are singletons. This sequence joins TRBV27 and TRBJ1-1; 9 nucleotides align to TRBD1. The TCR sequence derives from a man between 50 and 59 years old with Graves' hyperthyroidism. Sample: blood. CDR3 region: CASSLIQGAKDEAFF. CDR3 DNA: TGTGCCAGCAGTTTAATACAGGGGGCTAAGGACGAAGCTTTCTTT.